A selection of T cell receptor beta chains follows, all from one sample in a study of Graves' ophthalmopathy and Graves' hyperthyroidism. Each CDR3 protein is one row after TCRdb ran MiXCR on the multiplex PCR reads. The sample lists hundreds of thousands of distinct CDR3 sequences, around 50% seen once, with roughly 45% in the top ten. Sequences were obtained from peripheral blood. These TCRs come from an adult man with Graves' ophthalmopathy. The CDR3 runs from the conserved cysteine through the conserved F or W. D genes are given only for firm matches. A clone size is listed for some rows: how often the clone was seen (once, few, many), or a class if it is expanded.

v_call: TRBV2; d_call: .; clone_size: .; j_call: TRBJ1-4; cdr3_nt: TGTGCCAGCAGCCCCGGTCCGACGGCAACTAATGAAAAACTGTTTTTT; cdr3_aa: CASSPGPTATNEKLFF
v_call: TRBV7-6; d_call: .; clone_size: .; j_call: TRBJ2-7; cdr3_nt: TGTGCCAGCAGCTTAGACCGAGTAGCCGAGCAGTACTTC; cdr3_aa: CASSLDRVAEQYF
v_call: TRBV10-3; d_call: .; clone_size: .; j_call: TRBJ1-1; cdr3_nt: TGTGCCATCAGTGATCCCCTCGACAGGGAAGCTTTCTTT; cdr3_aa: CAISDPLDREAFF
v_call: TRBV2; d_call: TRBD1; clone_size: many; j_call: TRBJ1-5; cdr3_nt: TGTGCCAGCAGCTCGACAGGGGGCAGACAGCCCCAGCATTTT; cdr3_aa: CASSSTGGRQPQHF
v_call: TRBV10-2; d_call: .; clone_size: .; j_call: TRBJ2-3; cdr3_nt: TGCGTCAGCCACGATAGCACAGATACGCAGTATTTT; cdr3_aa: CVSHDSTDTQYF
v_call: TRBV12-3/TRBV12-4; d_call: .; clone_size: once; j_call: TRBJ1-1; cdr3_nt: TGTGCCAGCAGTCCATCAGGTAAAATGAACACTGAAGCTTTCTTT; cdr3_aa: CASSPSGKMNTEAFF
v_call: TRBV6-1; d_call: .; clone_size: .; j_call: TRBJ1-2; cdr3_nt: TGTGCCAGCAGCGTAGATGAGGTTTACTATGGCTACACCTTC; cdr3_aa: CASSVDEVYYGYTF
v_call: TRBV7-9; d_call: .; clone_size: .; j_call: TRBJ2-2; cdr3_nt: TGTGCCAGCAGAACTGGGCGGGATTCGGGGACCGGGGAGCTGTTTTTT; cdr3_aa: CASRTGRDSGTGELFF
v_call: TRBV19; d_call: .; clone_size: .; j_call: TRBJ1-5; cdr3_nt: TGTGCCAGTAGGGACGTCGATAGCAATCAGCCCCAGCATTTT; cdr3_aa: CASRDVDSNQPQHF
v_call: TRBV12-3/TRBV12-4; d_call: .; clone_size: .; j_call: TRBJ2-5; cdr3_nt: TGTGCCAGCAGTGAAGCGGGCTCCCAGTACTTC; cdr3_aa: CASSEAGSQYF
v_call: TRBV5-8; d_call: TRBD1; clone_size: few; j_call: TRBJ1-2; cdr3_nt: TGTGCCAGCAGCCAGGGACAGGGGTCGATCTATGGCTACACCTTC; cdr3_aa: CASSQGQGSIYGYTF
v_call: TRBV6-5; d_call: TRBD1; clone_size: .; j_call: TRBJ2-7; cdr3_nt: TGTGCCAGCATCGGACAGGGGATCTACGAGCAGTACTTC; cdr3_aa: CASIGQGIYEQYF
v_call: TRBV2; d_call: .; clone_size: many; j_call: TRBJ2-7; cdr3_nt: TGCGCCAGCAGTGAGTCATCCTACGAGCAGTACTTC; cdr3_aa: CASSESSYEQYF
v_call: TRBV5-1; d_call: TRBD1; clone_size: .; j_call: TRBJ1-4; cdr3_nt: TGCGCCAGCAGCCCGGCGACAGGGGCGGGAGGAAAACTGTTTTTT; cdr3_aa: CASSPATGAGGKLFF
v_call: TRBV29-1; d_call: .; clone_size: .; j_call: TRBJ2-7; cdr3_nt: TGCAGCGTTGACCTGTTAAACTCGAGGCAGTACTTC; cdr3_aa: CSVDLLNSRQYF
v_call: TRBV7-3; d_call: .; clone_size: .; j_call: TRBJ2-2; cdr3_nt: TGTGCCAGCGGACCTATTACAGCAGCTATGAACACCGGGGAGCTGTTTTTT; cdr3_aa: CASGPITAAMNTGELFF
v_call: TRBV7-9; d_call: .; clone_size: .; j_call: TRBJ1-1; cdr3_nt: TGTGCCAGCAGCTTAGATTTGATGAACACTGAAGCTTTCTTT; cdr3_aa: CASSLDLMNTEAFF
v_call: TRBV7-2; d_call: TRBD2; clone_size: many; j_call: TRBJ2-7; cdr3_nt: TGTGCCAGCAGCAACGCCGGGACTACCTTCTTC; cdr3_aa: CASSNAGTTFF
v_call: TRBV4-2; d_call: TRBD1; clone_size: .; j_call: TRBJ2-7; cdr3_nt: TGTGCCAGCAGCCAAGACGGGACAGCTTCCTACGAGCAGTACTTC; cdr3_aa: CASSQDGTASYEQYF
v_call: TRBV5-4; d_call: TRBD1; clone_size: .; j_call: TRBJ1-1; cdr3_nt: TGTGCCAGCAGCATGGAGGACAGGGATTGGACTGAAGCTTTCTTT; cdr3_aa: CASSMEDRDWTEAFF
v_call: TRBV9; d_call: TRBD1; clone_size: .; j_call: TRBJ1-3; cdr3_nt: TGTGCCAGCAGCGTCTCCGGGGAGGGGGACAGGGACGGAAACACCATATATTTT; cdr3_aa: CASSVSGEGDRDGNTIYF
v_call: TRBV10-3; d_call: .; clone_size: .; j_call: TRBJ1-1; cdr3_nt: TGTGCCATGATGGACAGTCTGAACACTGAAGCTTTCTTT; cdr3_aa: CAMMDSLNTEAFF
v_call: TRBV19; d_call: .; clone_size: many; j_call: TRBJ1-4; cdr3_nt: TGTGCCAGTAGTGCAGAACAGGAATATAATGAAAAACTGTTTTTT; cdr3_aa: CASSAEQEYNEKLFF
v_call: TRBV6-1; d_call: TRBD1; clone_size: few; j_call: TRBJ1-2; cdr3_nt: TGTGCCAGCAGACTGACAGGGTTGGGCTATGGCTACACCTTC; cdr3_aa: CASRLTGLGYGYTF
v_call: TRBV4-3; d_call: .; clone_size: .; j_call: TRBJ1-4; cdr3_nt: TGCGCCAGCAGCCAGACACCAAAATTTGAAAAACTGTTTTTT; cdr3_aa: CASSQTPKFEKLFF
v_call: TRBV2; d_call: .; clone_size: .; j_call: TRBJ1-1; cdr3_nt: TGTGCCAGCAGTGGACCGCAGAACACTGAAGCTTTCTTT; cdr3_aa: CASSGPQNTEAFF
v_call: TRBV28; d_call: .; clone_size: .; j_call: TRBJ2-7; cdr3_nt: TGTGCCAGCAGCCCACGTGCGGCGGGGGCGAACTCCTACGAGCAGTACTTC; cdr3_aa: CASSPRAAGANSYEQYF
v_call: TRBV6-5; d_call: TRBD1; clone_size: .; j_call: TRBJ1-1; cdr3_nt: TGTGCCAGCAGGACGATGAGACAGGGGCACACTGAAGCTTTCTTT; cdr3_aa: CASRTMRQGHTEAFF